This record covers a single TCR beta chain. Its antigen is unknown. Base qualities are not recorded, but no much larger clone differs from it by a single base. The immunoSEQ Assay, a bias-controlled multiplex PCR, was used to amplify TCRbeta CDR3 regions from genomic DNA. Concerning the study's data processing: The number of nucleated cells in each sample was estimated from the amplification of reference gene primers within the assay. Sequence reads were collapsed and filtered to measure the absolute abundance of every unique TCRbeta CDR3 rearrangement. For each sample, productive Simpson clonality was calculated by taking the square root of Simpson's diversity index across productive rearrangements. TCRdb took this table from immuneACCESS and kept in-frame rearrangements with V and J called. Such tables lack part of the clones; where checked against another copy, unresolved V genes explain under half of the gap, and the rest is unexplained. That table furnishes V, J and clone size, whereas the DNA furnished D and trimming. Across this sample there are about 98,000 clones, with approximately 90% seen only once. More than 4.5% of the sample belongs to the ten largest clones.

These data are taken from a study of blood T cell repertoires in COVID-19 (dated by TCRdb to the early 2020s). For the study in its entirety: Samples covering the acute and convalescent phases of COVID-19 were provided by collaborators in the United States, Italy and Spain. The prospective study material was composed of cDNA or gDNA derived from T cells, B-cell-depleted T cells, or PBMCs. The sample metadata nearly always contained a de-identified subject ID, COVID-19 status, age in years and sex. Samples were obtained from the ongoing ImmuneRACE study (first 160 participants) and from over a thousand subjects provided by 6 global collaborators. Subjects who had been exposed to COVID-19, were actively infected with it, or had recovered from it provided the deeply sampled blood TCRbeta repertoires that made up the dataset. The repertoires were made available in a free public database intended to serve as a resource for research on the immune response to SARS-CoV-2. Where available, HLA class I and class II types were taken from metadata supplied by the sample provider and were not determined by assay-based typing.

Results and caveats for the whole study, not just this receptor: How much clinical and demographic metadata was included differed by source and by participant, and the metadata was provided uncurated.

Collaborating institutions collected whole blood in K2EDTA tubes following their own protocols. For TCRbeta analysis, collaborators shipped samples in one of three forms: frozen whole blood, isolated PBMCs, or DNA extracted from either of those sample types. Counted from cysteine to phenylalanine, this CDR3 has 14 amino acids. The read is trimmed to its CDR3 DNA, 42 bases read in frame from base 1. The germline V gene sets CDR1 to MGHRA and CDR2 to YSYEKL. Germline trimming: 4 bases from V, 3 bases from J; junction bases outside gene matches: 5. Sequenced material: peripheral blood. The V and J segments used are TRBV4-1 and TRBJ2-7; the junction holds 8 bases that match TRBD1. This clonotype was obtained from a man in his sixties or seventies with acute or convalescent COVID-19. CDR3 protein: CASSLGQGSYEQYF. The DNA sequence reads TGCGCCAGCAGCCTCGGACAGGGAAGCTACGAGCAGTACTTC.